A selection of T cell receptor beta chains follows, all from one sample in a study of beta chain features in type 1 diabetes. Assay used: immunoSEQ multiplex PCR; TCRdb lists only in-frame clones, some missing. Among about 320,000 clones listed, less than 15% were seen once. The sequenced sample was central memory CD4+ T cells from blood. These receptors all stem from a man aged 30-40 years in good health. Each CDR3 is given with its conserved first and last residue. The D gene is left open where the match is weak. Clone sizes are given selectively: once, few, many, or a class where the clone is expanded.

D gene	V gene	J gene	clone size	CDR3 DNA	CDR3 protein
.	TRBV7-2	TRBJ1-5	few	TGTGCCAGCAGAGCTAGGGGGGTCGATAGCAATCAGCCCCAGCATTTT	CASRARGVDSNQPQHF
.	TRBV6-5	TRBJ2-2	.	TGTGCCAGCAGTTACTCGGGGAATGACTTCACCGGGGAGCTGTTTTTT	CASSYSGNDFTGELFF
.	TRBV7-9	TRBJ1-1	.	TGTGCCAGCAGCTTTTGGCAGGGAATGGATGTGAACACTGAAGCTTTCTTT	CASSFWQGMDVNTEAFF
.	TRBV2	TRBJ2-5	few	TGTGCCAGCACGGGGTCGGCGGAGACCCAGTACTTC	CASTGSAETQYF
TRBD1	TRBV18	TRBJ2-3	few	TGTGCCAGCTCACCTGAGACAGGGAACGTCGGTACGCAGTATTTT	CASSPETGNVGTQYF
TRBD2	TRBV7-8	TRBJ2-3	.	TGTGCCAGCAGCTTAAGGTCTAGCGGGGTTGGGATGGATACGCAGTATTTT	CASSLRSSGVGMDTQYF
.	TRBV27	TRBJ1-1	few	TGTGCCAGCAGTTTCTACCCCCCGCAGGCCGGGTACACTGAAGCTTTCTTT	CASSFYPPQAGYTEAFF
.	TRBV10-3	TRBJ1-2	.	TGTGCCATCAGTGCCCGGGCCCCCCTATATGGCTACACCTTC	CAISARAPLYGYTF
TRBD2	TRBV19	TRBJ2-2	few	TGTGCCAGTAGGGGACTGACTAGCGGGAGAGGCGGGGAGCTGTTTTTT	CASRGLTSGRGGELFF
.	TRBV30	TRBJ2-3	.	TGTGCCTGGAGTGTAAGGGCGGGAGATACGCAGTATTTT	CAWSVRAGDTQYF
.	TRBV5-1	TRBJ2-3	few	TGCGCCAGCAGCTTGTTTCCGGGGGCCACAGATACGCAGTATTTT	CASSLFPGATDTQYF
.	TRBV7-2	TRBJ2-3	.	TGTGCCAGCAGCTATTCCATAGTAGCATCAGATACGCAGTATTTT	CASSYSIVASDTQYF
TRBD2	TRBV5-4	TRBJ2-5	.	TGTGCCAGCAGCTTGGGCGGAGGGAGGGCCGGGGCTGGAGAGACCCAGTACTTC	CASSLGGGRAGAGETQYF
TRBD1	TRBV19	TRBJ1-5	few	TGTGGTTCAAGCAGGGGGCGTTCGGGAAGCAATCAGCCCCAGCATTTT	CGSSRGRSGSNQPQHF
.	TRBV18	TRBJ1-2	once	TGTGCCAGCTCACCACCCAGGGGCTATGGCTACACCTTC	CASSPPRGYGYTF
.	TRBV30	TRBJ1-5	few	TGTGCCTGGGGGGATTATAGCAATCAGCCCCAGCATTTT	CAWGDYSNQPQHF
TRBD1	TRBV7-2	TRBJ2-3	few	TGTGCCAGCAGCTTAGAGGGAAACAGGGGCGGAAATACGCAGTATTTT	CASSLEGNRGGNTQYF
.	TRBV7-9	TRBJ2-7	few	TGTGCCAGCAGCTTGAATTTCGAGCAGTACTTC	CASSLNFEQYF
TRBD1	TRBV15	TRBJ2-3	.	TGTGCCACCAGCAGAGAAGGACAGGGGGCGCCCACAGATACGCAGTATTTT	CATSREGQGAPTDTQYF
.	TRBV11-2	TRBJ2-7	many	TGTGCCAGCAGCTCAAGCGCCTACGAGCAGTACTTC	CASSSSAYEQYF
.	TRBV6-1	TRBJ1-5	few	TGTGCCAGCAGTGAATATTGGGGGCAGCCCCAGCATTTT	CASSEYWGQPQHF
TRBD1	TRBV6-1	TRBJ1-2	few	TGTGCCAGCAGTGAGGAGGGACAGGGGATGAGTGGCTACACCTTC	CASSEEGQGMSGYTF
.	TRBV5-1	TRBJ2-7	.	TGCGCCAGCAGCTTGGAGGGTGCCCCCTACGAGCAGTACTTC	CASSLEGAPYEQYF
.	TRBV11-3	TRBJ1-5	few	TGTGCCAGCGCGCAGGGAGTGGAGCAGCCCCAGCATTTT	CASAQGVEQPQHF
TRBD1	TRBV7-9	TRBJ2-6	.	TGTGCCAGCAGCTTAGCCGCAGGGGGCGCCGGGGCCAACGTCCTGACTTTC	CASSLAAGGAGANVLTF
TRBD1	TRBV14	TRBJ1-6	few	TGTGCCAGCAGCCGTCCCGGGACAGGAAATTCACCCCTCCACTTT	CASSRPGTGNSPLHF
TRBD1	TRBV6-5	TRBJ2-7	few	TGTGCCAGCAGTTCCTCCGGGACAGGGTCCTCCTACGAGCAGTACTTC	CASSSSGTGSSYEQYF
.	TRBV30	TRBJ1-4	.	TGTGCAGGTCGAACTAATGAAAAACTGTTTTTT	CAGRTNEKLFF
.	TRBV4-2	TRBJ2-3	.	TGTGCCAGCAGCGGGAGGACAGATACGCAGTATTTT	CASSGRTDTQYF
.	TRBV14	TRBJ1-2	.	TGTGCCAGCAGCCCGGGAGTAGGGGCTAACTATGGCTACACCTTC	CASSPGVGANYGYTF
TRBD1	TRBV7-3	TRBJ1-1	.	TGTGCCAGCAGCTCCGCGACAGGGTACAAAACTGAAGCTTTCTTT	CASSSATGYKTEAFF
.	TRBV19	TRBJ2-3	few	TGTGCCAGTAGTATGTCGCAGGTCACAGATACGCAGTATTTT	CASSMSQVTDTQYF
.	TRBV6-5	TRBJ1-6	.	TGTGCCAGCAGTTACGATCACAGGCAGGGATCACCCCTCCACTTT	CASSYDHRQGSPLHF
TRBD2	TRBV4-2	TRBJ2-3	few	TGTGCCAGCAGCCCGGGACTAGCGGGGGGGCCTCCCGGAACAGATACGCAGTATTTT	CASSPGLAGGPPGTDTQYF
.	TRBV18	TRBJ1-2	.	TGTGCCAGCTCACGCGGGACACCAAACTATGGCTACACCTTC	CASSRGTPNYGYTF
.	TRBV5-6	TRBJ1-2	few	TGTGCCAGCAGGGTGGGAGGAACTTATGGCTACACCTTC	CASRVGGTYGYTF
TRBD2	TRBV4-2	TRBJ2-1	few	TGTGCCAGCAGCTACCGACCGACGGGACTAGACGACAATGAGCAGTTCTTC	CASSYRPTGLDDNEQFF
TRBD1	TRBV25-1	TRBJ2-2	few	TGTGCCAGCAGGACAGGGGGCACCGGGGAGCTGTTTTTT	CASRTGGTGELFF
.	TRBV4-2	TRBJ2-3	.	TGTGCCAGCAGCCAAGGGAGTTTCACAGATACGCAGTATTTT	CASSQGSFTDTQYF
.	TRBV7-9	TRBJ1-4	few	TGTGCCAGCAGCTCCATCCAGGGGCTCGGTGAAAAACTGTTTTTT	CASSSIQGLGEKLFF
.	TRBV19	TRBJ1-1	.	TGTGCCAGTACGACGACAGTGAACACTGAAGCTTTCTTT	CASTTTVNTEAFF
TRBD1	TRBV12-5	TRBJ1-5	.	TGTGCTAGTGGTTTGGCCCAGGGGGGTAGCAATCAGCCCCAGCATTTT	CASGLAQGGSNQPQHF
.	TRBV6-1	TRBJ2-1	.	TGTGCCAGCAGTGGGGGCAACAATGAGCAGTTCTTC	CASSGGNNEQFF
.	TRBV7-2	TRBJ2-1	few	TGTGCCAGCAGTTTAGGAACCGACAATGAGCAGTTCTTC	CASSLGTDNEQFF
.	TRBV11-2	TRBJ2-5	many	TGTGCCAGCAGCCCTCGCGCAGGGGGGCAGGAGACCCAGTACTTC	CASSPRAGGQETQYF
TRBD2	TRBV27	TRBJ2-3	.	TGTGCCAGCAGTTTTAGCGGGGGGGCTAGGGATACGCAGTATTTT	CASSFSGGARDTQYF
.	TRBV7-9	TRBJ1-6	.	TGTGCCAGCAGCCGACAGAGCTCCTATAATTCACCCCTCCACTTT	CASSRQSSYNSPLHF
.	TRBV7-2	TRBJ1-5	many	TGTGCCAGCAGGAAGTCTCAGGATCAGCCCCAGCATTTT	CASRKSQDQPQHF
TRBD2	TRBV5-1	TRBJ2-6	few	TGCGCCAGCAGCTTGGAGGCTAGCGGGGGCGGGGCCAACGTCCTGACTTTC	CASSLEASGGGANVLTF
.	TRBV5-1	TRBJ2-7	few	TGCGCCAGCAGCTTGGCAGGTCCCTACGAGCAGTACTTC	CASSLAGPYEQYF
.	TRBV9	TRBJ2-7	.	TGTGCCAGCAGCGTACATTCCGGGACCTCCTACGAGCAGTACTTC	CASSVHSGTSYEQYF
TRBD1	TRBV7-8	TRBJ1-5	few	TGTGCCAGCAGCAGACAGGGTATCGGGCAGCCCCAGCATTTT	CASSRQGIGQPQHF
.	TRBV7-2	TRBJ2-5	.	TGTGCCAGCAGCCCAGGGACTCCCACAGAGACCCAGTACTTC	CASSPGTPTETQYF
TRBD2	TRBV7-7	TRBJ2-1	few	TGTGCCAGCAGCTCTCGGGGAGGGCCCCATGAGCAGTTCTTC	CASSSRGGPHEQFF
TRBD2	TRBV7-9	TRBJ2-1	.	TGTGCCAGCAGCTTAGGGGGACTAGCGGGAGGAAAACGGAATGAGCAGTTCTTC	CASSLGGLAGGKRNEQFF
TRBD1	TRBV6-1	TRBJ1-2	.	TGTGCCAGCAGTCCCGGGACAGGGGGCTATGGCTACACCTTC	CASSPGTGGYGYTF
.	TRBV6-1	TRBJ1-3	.	TGTGCCAGCAATATAGGTGGGGGAGCTGGAAACACCATATATTTT	CASNIGGGAGNTIYF
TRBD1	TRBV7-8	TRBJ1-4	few	TGTGCCAGCAGCTCTGGACAGGGGGCGCGAGGTGAAAAACTGTTTTTT	CASSSGQGARGEKLFF
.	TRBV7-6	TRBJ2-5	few	TGTGCCAGCAGCTTAGCGGTTCTGGCAGAGACCCAGTACTTC	CASSLAVLAETQYF
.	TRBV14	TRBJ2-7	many	TGTGCCAGCAGCCTTATCACAGGGAGCTACGAGCAGTACTTC	CASSLITGSYEQYF